This TCR beta chain stems from a study of cytomegalovirus exposure and HLA in healthy donors. It was with 60 Vbeta and 13 Jbeta primers that the PCR ran. Sequencing was performed with immunoSEQ multiplex PCR; in TCRdb, only in-frame clones are kept and a portion is missing. This table holds around 200,000 clones, roughly 68% found once. A few counts support this clone. The V end lost 6 bases, the J end lost 0 bases, and 8 bases lay between the germline ends. Germline V gene data show CDR1 as LNHDA and CDR2 as SQIVND (reference sequence). CDR3 length: 13 amino acids. Sequenced input: PBMCs. The sequence was collected from a man aged 35-49 years in good health and CMV-seropositive. The chain couples TRBV19 to TRBJ1-1; D call uncertain. CDR3 sequence reads: CASSMFMNTEAFF. The CDR3 nucleotides read TGTGCCAGTAGCATGTTCATGAACACTGAAGCTTTCTTT.